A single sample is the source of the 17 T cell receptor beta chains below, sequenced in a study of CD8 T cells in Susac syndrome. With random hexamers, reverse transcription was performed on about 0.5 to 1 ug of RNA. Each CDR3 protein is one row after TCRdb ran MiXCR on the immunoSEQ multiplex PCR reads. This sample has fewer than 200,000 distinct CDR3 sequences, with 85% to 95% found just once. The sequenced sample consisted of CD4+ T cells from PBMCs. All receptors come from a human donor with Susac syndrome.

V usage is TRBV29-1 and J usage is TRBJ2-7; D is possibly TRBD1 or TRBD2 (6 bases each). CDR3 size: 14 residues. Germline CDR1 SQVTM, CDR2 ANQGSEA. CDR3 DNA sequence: TGCAACTGCCTTACGGGGGCGTCGGTGAACGAGCAGTACTTC. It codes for CNCLTGASVNEQYF.

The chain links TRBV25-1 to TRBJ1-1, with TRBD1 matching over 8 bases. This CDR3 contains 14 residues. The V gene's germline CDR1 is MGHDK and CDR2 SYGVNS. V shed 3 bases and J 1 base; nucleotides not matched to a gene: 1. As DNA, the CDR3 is TGTGCCAGCAGTGATGACAGGGGGAACACTGAAGCTTTCTTT. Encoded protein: CASSDDRGNTEAFF.

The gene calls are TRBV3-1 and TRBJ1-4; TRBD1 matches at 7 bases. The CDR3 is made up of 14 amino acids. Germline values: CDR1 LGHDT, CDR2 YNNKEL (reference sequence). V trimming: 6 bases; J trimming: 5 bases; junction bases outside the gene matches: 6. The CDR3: CASRSDRNNEKLFF. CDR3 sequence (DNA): TGTGCCAGCAGGTCGGACAGGAACAATGAAAAACTGTTTTTT.

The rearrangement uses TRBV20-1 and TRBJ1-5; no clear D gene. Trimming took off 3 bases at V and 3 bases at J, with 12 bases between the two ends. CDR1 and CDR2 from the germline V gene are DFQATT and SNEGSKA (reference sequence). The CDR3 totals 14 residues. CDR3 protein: CSARSGSPNQPQHF. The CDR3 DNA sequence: TGCAGTGCTAGGAGCGGGAGTCCCAATCAGCCCCAGCATTTT.

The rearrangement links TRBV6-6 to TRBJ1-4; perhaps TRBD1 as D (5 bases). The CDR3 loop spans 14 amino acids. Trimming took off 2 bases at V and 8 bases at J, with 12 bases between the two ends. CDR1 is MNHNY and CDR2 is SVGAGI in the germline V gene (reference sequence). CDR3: CASSYAGVSEKLFF. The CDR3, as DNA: TGTGCCAGCAGTTACGCGGGGGTTAGCGAAAAACTGTTTTTT.

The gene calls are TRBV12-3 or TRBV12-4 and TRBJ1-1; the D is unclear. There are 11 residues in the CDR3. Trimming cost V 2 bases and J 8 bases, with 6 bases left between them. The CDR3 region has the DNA TGTGCCAGCAGTTTAAGCTTCGAAGCTTTCTTT. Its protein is CASSLSFEAFF.

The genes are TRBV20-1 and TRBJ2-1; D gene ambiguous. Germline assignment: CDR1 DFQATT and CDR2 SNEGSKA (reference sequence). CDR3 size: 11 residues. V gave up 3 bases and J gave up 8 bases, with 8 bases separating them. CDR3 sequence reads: CSASAEDEQFF. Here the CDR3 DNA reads TGCAGTGCTAGTGCCGAGGATGAGCAGTTCTTC.

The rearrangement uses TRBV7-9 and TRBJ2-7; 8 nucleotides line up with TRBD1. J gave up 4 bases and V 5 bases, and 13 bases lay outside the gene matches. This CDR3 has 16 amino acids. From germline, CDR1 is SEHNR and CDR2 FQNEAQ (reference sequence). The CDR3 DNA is TGTGCCAGCAGCCCCACTCCTGGGACAGGCAATTACGAGCAGTACTTC. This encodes CASSPTPGTGNYEQYF.

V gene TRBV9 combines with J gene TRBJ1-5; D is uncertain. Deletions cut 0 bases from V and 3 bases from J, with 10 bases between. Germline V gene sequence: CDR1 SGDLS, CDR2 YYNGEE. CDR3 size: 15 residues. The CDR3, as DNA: TGTGCCAGCAGCGTAGATCCGGGGATCAATCAGCCCCAGCATTTT. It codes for CASSVDPGINQPQHF.

CDR3 in DNA: TGTGCCAGCAGTTACTCGATACTGGGGGGGGGATGGAATGAGCAGTTCTTC. This codes for CASSYSILGGGWNEQFF. The chain joins TRBV6-5 to TRBJ2-1; 7 bases agree with TRBD2. Germline-derived CDR1 and CDR2 are MNHEY and SVGAGI. Germline trimming cut 0 bases from V and 7 bases from J; bases unmatched to any gene: 12. CDR3 length: 17 amino acids.

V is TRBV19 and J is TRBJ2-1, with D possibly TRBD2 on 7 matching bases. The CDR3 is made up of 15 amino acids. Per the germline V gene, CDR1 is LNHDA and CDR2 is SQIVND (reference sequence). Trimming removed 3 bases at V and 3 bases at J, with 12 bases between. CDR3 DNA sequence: TGTGCCAGTAGTATGGGGGGGGGCGTCTACAATGAGCAGTTCTTC. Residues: CASSMGGGVYNEQFF.

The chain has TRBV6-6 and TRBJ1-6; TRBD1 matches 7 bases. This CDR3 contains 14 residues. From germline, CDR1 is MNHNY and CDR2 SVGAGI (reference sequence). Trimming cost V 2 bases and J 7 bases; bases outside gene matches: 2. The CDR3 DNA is TGTGCCAGCAGTTACGAGGGACAGAATTCACCCCTCCACTTT. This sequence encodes CASSYEGQNSPLHF.

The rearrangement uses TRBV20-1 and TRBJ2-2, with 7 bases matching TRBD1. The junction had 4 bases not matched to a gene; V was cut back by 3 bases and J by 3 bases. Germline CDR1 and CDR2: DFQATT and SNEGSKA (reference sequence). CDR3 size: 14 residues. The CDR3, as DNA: TGCAGTGCTAGGCGTCAGGGGGACACCGGGGAGCTGTTTTTT. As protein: CSARRQGDTGELFF.

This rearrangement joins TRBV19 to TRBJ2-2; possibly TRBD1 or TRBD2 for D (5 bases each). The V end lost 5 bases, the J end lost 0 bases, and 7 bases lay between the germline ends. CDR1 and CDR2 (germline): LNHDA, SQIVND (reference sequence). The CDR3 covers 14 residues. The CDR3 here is CASSGGTNTGELFF. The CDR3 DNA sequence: TGTGCCAGTAGTGGGGGTACGAACACCGGGGAGCTGTTTTTT.

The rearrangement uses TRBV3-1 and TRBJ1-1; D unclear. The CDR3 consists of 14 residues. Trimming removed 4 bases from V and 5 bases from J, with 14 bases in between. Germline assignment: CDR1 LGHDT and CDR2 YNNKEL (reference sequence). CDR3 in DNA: TGTGCCAGCAGCCGCCCCGGGGTGGGGACTGAAGCTTTCTTT. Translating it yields CASSRPGVGTEAFF. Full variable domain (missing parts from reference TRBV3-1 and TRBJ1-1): DTAVSQTPKYLVTQMGNDKSIKCEQNLGHDTMYWYKQDSKKFLKIMFSYNNKELIINETVPNRFSPKSPDKAHLNLHINSLELGDSAVYFCASSRPGVGTEAFFGQGTRLTVV.

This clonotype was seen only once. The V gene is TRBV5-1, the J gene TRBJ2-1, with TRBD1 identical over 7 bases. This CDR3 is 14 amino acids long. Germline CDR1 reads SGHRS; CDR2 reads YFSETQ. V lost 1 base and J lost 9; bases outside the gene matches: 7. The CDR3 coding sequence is TGCGCCAGCAGCTTGCAGGGGGACCTGGGTGAGCAGTTCTTC. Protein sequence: CASSLQGDLGEQFF.

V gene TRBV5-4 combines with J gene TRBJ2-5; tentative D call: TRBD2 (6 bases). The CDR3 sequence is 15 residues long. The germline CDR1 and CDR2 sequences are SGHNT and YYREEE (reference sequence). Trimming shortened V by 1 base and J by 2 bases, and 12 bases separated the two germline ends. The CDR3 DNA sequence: TGTGCCAGCAGCTTGCCGGGGGTGTCACAAGAGACCCAGTACTTC. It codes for CASSLPGVSQETQYF.